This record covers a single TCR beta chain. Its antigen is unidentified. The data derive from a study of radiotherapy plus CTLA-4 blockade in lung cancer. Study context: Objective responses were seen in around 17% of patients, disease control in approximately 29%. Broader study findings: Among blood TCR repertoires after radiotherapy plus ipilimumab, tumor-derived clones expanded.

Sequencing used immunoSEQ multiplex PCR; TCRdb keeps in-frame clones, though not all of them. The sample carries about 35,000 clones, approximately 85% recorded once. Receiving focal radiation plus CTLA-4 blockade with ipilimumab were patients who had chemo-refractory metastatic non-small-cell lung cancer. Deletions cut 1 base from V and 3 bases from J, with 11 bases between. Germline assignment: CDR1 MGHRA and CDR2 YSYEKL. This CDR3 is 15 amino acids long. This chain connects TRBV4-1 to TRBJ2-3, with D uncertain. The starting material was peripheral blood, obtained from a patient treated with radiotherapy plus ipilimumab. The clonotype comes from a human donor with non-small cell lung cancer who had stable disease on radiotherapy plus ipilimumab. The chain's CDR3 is CASSQAERSTDTQYF. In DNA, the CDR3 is TGCGCCAGCAGCCAAGCAGAGAGGTCTACAGATACGCAGTATTTT.